These T cell receptor beta chains were read from a single sample in a study of response to subunit inactivated influenza vaccine. TCRdb ran MiXCR on the RT-PCR reads and lists one entry per CDR3 protein. The repertoire holds about 500,000 distinct CDR3 sequences, with more than 15% as singletons. The sequencing used CD4+ T cells sorted from PBMCs, collected about 24 months after vaccination. Receptors originate from a man aged 50 to 75 who received an inactivated influenza vaccine. Each CDR3 is given with its conserved first and last residue. D genes are given only for firm matches. Only some rows state a clone size, as once, few, many or a class for expanded clones.

clone size: few; D gene: -; J gene: TRBJ2-3; V gene: TRBV12-3/TRBV12-4; CDR3 protein: CASSLLGLSTDTQYF; CDR3 DNA: TGTGCCAGCAGTTTGTTGGGACTCAGCACAGATACGCAGTATTTT
clone size: few; D gene: TRBD1; J gene: TRBJ2-3; V gene: TRBV15; CDR3 protein: CATSRYRGLSDTQYF; CDR3 DNA: TGTGCCACCAGCAGGTACAGGGGATTGTCAGATACGCAGTATTTT
clone size: -; D gene: -; J gene: TRBJ2-1; V gene: TRBV7-2; CDR3 protein: CASRLTPSSYNEQFF; CDR3 DNA: TGTGCCAGCAGACTCACTCCTAGCTCCTACAATGAGCAGTTCTTC
clone size: -; D gene: -; J gene: TRBJ1-1; V gene: TRBV9; CDR3 protein: CASSVEFSGVTEAFF; CDR3 DNA: TGTGCCAGCAGCGTAGAATTTTCGGGGGTAACTGAAGCTTTCTTT
clone size: many; D gene: -; J gene: TRBJ2-7; V gene: TRBV20-1; CDR3 protein: CSARPGALSSYEQYF; CDR3 DNA: TGCAGTGCCCGGCCCGGGGCATTGAGCTCCTACGAGCAGTACTTC
clone size: -; D gene: -; J gene: TRBJ2-7; V gene: TRBV30; CDR3 protein: CAWKRGGQSEQYF; CDR3 DNA: TGTGCCTGGAAAAGGGGGGGACAGTCCGAGCAGTACTTC
clone size: -; D gene: TRBD2; J gene: TRBJ2-1; V gene: TRBV5-1; CDR3 protein: CASSLGLAGGTSRQFF; CDR3 DNA: TGCGCCAGCAGCTTGGGACTAGCGGGGGGCACGAGTCGGCAGTTCTTC
clone size: -; D gene: -; J gene: TRBJ2-7; V gene: TRBV10-3; CDR3 protein: CAIAFRGVDEQYF; CDR3 DNA: TGTGCCATCGCTTTCCGAGGGGTCGACGAGCAGTACTTC
clone size: few; D gene: -; J gene: TRBJ1-3; V gene: TRBV10-3; CDR3 protein: CAARPGAGNTIYF; CDR3 DNA: TGTGCCGCCCGGCCTGGTGCTGGAAACACCATATATTTT
clone size: few; D gene: -; J gene: TRBJ2-1; V gene: TRBV6-4; CDR3 protein: CASASGNEQFF; CDR3 DNA: TGTGCCAGTGCAAGTGGAAATGAGCAGTTCTTC
clone size: -; D gene: TRBD2; J gene: TRBJ2-3; V gene: TRBV20-1; CDR3 protein: CRVSSGTSTDTQYF; CDR3 DNA: TGCAGGGTATCTAGCGGGACTAGCACAGATACGCAGTATTTT
clone size: -; D gene: -; J gene: TRBJ2-7; V gene: TRBV29-1; CDR3 protein: CSVGYYAGPFSYEQYF; CDR3 DNA: TGCAGCGTTGGGTATTATGCGGGACCCTTCTCCTACGAGCAGTACTTC
clone size: -; D gene: -; J gene: TRBJ2-3; V gene: TRBV4-2; CDR3 protein: CASSQVNGQDTQYF; CDR3 DNA: TGTGCCAGCAGCCAAGTTAATGGGCAAGATACGCAGTATTTT
clone size: -; D gene: TRBD1; J gene: TRBJ2-7; V gene: TRBV11-3; CDR3 protein: CASSLDQGVYEQYF; CDR3 DNA: TGTGCCAGCAGCTTAGATCAGGGGGTCTACGAGCAGTACTTC
clone size: few; D gene: TRBD1; J gene: TRBJ2-3; V gene: TRBV7-2; CDR3 protein: CASSPRTGLSTDTQYF; CDR3 DNA: TGTGCCAGCAGCCCCAGGACAGGCCTTAGCACAGATACGCAGTATTTT
clone size: few; D gene: -; J gene: TRBJ1-1; V gene: TRBV18; CDR3 protein: CASQIQGNTEAFF; CDR3 DNA: TGTGCCAGCCAAATTCAGGGGAACACTGAAGCTTTCTTT
clone size: many; D gene: TRBD1; J gene: TRBJ1-1; V gene: TRBV12-3/TRBV12-4; CDR3 protein: CASYPGQANTEAFF; CDR3 DNA: TGTGCCAGCTACCCGGGACAGGCGAACACTGAAGCTTTCTTT
clone size: many; D gene: -; J gene: TRBJ2-3; V gene: TRBV4-3; CDR3 protein: CASSQEGVRPGAQYF; CDR3 DNA: TGCGCCAGCAGCCAAGAAGGGGTCCGCCCGGGGGCGCAGTATTTT
clone size: -; D gene: TRBD1; J gene: TRBJ1-5; V gene: TRBV27; CDR3 protein: CASSPQGQGLGQPQHF; CDR3 DNA: TGTGCCAGCAGCCCCCAGGGACAGGGACTTGGTCAGCCCCAGCATTTT
clone size: -; D gene: -; J gene: TRBJ2-7; V gene: TRBV6-5; CDR3 protein: CASSSSTGSYEQYF; CDR3 DNA: TGTGCCAGCAGTTCCTCGACAGGTTCCTACGAGCAGTACTTC
clone size: -; D gene: -; J gene: TRBJ2-3; V gene: TRBV20-1; CDR3 protein: CSAAPQTLTDTQYF; CDR3 DNA: TGCAGTGCCGCCCCCCAGACTCTCACAGATACGCAGTATTTT
clone size: -; D gene: TRBD1; J gene: TRBJ2-5; V gene: TRBV20-1; CDR3 protein: CSARVDRVTETQYF; CDR3 DNA: TGCAGTGCTAGAGTGGACAGGGTGACTGAGACCCAGTACTTC
clone size: few; D gene: TRBD1; J gene: TRBJ1-2; V gene: TRBV29-1; CDR3 protein: CSASGQGASYGYTF; CDR3 DNA: TGCAGCGCATCGGGACAGGGGGCAAGCTATGGCTACACCTTC
clone size: -; D gene: -; J gene: TRBJ1-4; V gene: TRBV7-2; CDR3 protein: CASSFKRALGEKLFF; CDR3 DNA: TGTGCCAGCAGCTTTAAAAGGGCTCTGGGCGAAAAACTGTTTTTT
clone size: few; D gene: -; J gene: TRBJ1-5; V gene: TRBV6-1; CDR3 protein: CASREGNFNQPQHF; CDR3 DNA: TGTGCCAGCAGAGAAGGGAATTTCAATCAGCCCCAGCATTTT
clone size: -; D gene: -; J gene: TRBJ2-3; V gene: TRBV4-3; CDR3 protein: CASSPRPIFSSSTDTQYF; CDR3 DNA: TGCGCCAGCAGCCCGCGACCAATTTTCTCAAGTAGCACAGATACGCAGTATTTT
clone size: -; D gene: -; J gene: TRBJ1-1; V gene: TRBV20-1; CDR3 protein: CSARAPQAGGAFF; CDR3 DNA: TGCAGTGCCAGAGCCCCACAGGCGGGGGGAGCTTTCTTT
clone size: -; D gene: -; J gene: TRBJ2-2; V gene: TRBV5-6; CDR3 protein: CASSFTSTNTGELFF; CDR3 DNA: TGTGCCAGCAGCTTTACATCTACGAACACCGGGGAGCTGTTTTTT